The 27 T cell receptor beta chains in this list originate from one sample, sequenced in a study of cytomegalovirus exposure and HLA in healthy donors. The PCR used 60 Vbeta and 13 Jbeta primers. The data were produced by immunoSEQ multiplex PCR, yet TCRdb's version contains in-frame clones alone and is incomplete. The sample lists 140,000 or so clones; about two thirds were seen once. The sequenced sample was PBMCs. All receptors come from a man aged 40-49 years in good health and CMV-seronegative.

This chain links TRBV11-1 with TRBJ2-7, with D perhaps matching TRBD1 (5 bases). Germline assignment: CDR1 SGHAT and CDR2 FQDESV (reference sequence). V was clipped by 3 bases and J by 0 bases, with 9 bases between them. This CDR3 has 14 amino acids. CDR3 loop: CASSFRGPSYEQYF. The CDR3 DNA reads as TGTGCCAGCAGCTTTAGGGGTCCCTCCTACGAGCAGTACTTC.

This chain uses TRBV13 with TRBJ2-1; TRBD2 agrees at 13 bases. V shed 3 bases, J shed 5 bases, and the junction held 7 bases outside the gene matches. CDR3 length: 17 amino acids. Looked up from germline, CDR1 is PRHDT and CDR2 is FYEKMQ (reference sequence). The CDR3 DNA reads TGTGCCAGCAGCTTCCCCGGGACTAGCGGGACCAACAATGAGCAGTTCTTC. It is translated as CASSFPGTSGTNNEQFF.

The J gene is TRBJ1-5, the V gene TRBV7-8; 11 nucleotides line up with TRBD1. Trimming took 0 bases from V and 7 from J; bases not matched to a gene: 5. This CDR3 has 16 residues. The germline V gene encodes CDR1 SGHVS and CDR2 FQNEAQ. The CDR3 DNA reads TGTGCCAGCAGCTTAGCTTTGTGGGACAGGGGGCAGCCCCAGCATTTT. It specifies CASSLALWDRGQPQHF.

This clone was observed once. The chain recombines TRBV6-5 with TRBJ1-2; possible D gene TRBD1, 5 bases. Germline V CDR1 and CDR2: MNHEY, SVGAGI. This CDR3 contains 11 residues. V gave up 10 bases and J gave up 6 bases, with 12 bases separating them. The CDR3 DNA reads as TGTGCCACCCGGGGGAGAGATGGCTACACCTTC. It yields the protein CATRGRDGYTF.

The chain couples TRBV11-2 to TRBJ1-1; TRBD1 matches 9 bases. The CDR3 totals 15 residues. The V and J ends lost 8 bases and 2 bases, in that order; junction bases with no gene match: 9. Germline CDR1 and CDR2: SGHAT and FQNNGV. The CDR3 DNA reads as TGTGCCAGCGCAACCCGGGACAGGGTAAACACTGAAGCTTTCTTT. Its translation is CASATRDRVNTEAFF.

There are a few counts of this clone. The V call is TRBV9, the J call TRBJ2-3, with 11 bases fitting TRBD2. Per the germline V gene, CDR1 is SGDLS and CDR2 is YYNGEE. CDR3 length equals 15 residues. V gave up 4 bases and J gave up 2 bases; unmatched junction bases: 3. The DNA for the CDR3 is TGTGCCAGCAGCCGACTAGCGGGGTCCACAGATACGCAGTATTTT. Its translation is CASSRLAGSTDTQYF.

The V and J genes are TRBV9 and TRBJ1-5; D ambiguous. Germline CDR1 SGDLS, CDR2 YYNGEE. The V gene lost 4 bases and the J gene lost 0 bases, with 11 bases spanning the gap. The CDR3 covers 15 residues. The DNA for the CDR3 is TGTGCCAGCAGCCCCGAGGAGGGTAGCAATCAGCCCCAGCATTTT. As protein: CASSPEEGSNQPQHF.

This chain joins TRBV5-4 and TRBJ2-5, with 13 bases fitting TRBD2. V was clipped by 3 bases and J by 5 bases; unmatched bases: 7. The V gene's germline CDR1 is SGHNT and CDR2 YYREEE (reference sequence). CDR3 length: 16 amino acids. CDR3 bases: TGTGCCAGCAGCTCGAGACTAGCGGGGGGTACTGAGACCCAGTACTTC. It is translated as CASSSRLAGGTETQYF.

The V and J genes are TRBV7-3 and TRBJ2-2, with D possibly matching TRBD1 (6 bases). CDR3 length: 15 amino acids. V was clipped by 3 bases and J by 5 bases, with 13 bases between them. Per the germline V gene, CDR1 is SGHTA and CDR2 is FQGTGA. The CDR3 nucleotides are TGTGCCAGCAGCTTGCAGGGGTCTTTAACCGGGGAGCTGTTTTTT. As protein: CASSLQGSLTGELFF.

This clone was recorded a few times. This chain links TRBV2 with TRBJ2-7; D not certain. V was shortened by 7 bases and J by 6 bases, with 16 bases between the two germline ends. In germline, CDR1 is SNHLY, CDR2 FYNNEI. This CDR3 spans 13 amino acids. For the CDR3, the DNA is TGTGCCAGCATTGTAACGGCTAGTGGCGAGCAGTACTTC. Translating it yields CASIVTASGEQYF. The whole variable domain, remainder taken from reference TRBV2 and TRBJ2-7, is EPEVTQTPSHQVTQMGQEVILRCVPISNHLYFYWYRQILGQKVEFLVSFYNNEISEKSEIFDDQFSVERPDGSNFTLKIRSTKLEDSAMYFCASIVTASGEQYFGPGTRLTVT.

The J gene is TRBJ2-1, the V gene TRBV7-9; 7 bases agree with TRBD2. The CDR3 runs to 19 residues. After removal of 3 bases from V and 0 bases from J, the junction contained 14 bases not matched to a gene. Per the germline V gene, CDR1 is SEHNR and CDR2 is FQNEAQ (reference sequence). This CDR3 reads CASSLARGVLTDSYNEQFF. The DNA for the CDR3 is TGTGCCAGCAGCTTGGCCCGGGGGGTACTAACCGACTCCTACAATGAGCAGTTCTTC.

This clone was counted once. This chain uses TRBV6-5 with TRBJ1-2, with TRBD1 as a possible D gene (6 bases). Per the germline V gene, CDR1 is MNHEY and CDR2 is SVGAGI. V lost 6 bases and J 12 bases, leaving 23 bases between the germline ends. The CDR3 consists of 14 residues. This CDR3 is CASSPTGREDPNTF. The CDR3 DNA is TGTGCCAGCAGCCCTACAGGGAGGGAGGACCCAAACACCTTC.

The chain is built from TRBV7-9 and TRBJ1-4, with D uncertain. The germline CDR1 and CDR2 sequences are SEHNR and FQNEAQ (reference sequence). CDR3 length equals 12 residues. The V end was cut by 6 bases, the J end by 7 bases, with 9 bases between. The CDR3 bases are TGTGCCAGCAGTACCGGAGGTGAAAAACTGTTTTTT. Protein: CASSTGGEKLFF.

The gene calls are TRBV6-1 and TRBJ1-5, with a possible D match to TRBD1 (6 bases). Per the germline V gene, CDR1 is MNHNS and CDR2 is SASEGT. The CDR3 has 15 residues. V lost 6 bases and J lost 0, with 12 bases in between. The CDR3 loop reads CASRAGQNSNQPQHF. In DNA form, the CDR3 reads TGTGCCAGCAGAGCCGGACAGAATAGCAATCAGCCCCAGCATTTT.

This rearrangement joins TRBV11-2 to TRBJ2-3; 7 nucleotides line up with TRBD1. CDR3 size: 16 residues. V lost 6 bases, J lost 4 bases, and 13 bases stayed unmatched. Germline V gene lookup returns CDR1 SGHAT and CDR2 FQNNGV. CDR3 sequence (DNA): TGTGCCAGCAGGGCCACAGGGGCCTTGGCCCCAGATACGCAGTATTTT. Translated: CASRATGALAPDTQYF.

Turning to this clone: One end of the junction varies from germline; a read error may be responsible. The chain recombines TRBV6-5 with TRBJ1-2; 11 bases match TRBD1. The CDR3 is 13 residues long. The germline gives CDR1 MNHEY, CDR2 SVGAGI. The CDR3 nucleotides are TGTGCCAGCCGCGGACAGGGGGCTTCTGGCTACCCCTTC. Translated, it gives CASRGQGASGYPF.

The chain is built from TRBV6-5 and TRBJ2-7, with 9 bases aligning to TRBD1. The V and J ends lost 2 bases and 5 bases, in that order; junction bases with no gene match: 10. The CDR3 is 16 amino acids. In germline, CDR1 is MNHEY, CDR2 SVGAGI. The CDR3 loop is CASSYPRGTGSHEQYF. DNA for the CDR3: TGTGCCAGCAGTTACCCTAGAGGGACAGGGTCTCACGAGCAGTACTTC.

This chain uses TRBV9 with TRBJ1-2; tentative D call: TRBD1 (6 bases). Germline V gives CDR1 SGDLS, CDR2 YYNGEE. V lost 0 bases and J lost 4, with 10 bases in between. This CDR3 spans 14 amino acids. The CDR3 DNA follows: TGTGCCAGCAGCGTAGGCAGGGGTCTCTATGGCTACACCTTC. Translating it yields CASSVGRGLYGYTF.

The chain is built from TRBV30 and TRBJ2-7; TRBD1 agrees at 9 bases. Trimming cost V 3 bases and J 3 bases; bases outside gene matches: 3. Germline V gene lookup returns CDR1 GTSNPN and CDR2 SVGIG (reference sequence). This CDR3 has 13 residues. The CDR3, as DNA: TGTGCCTGGAGCCGGGACAGGGTCTACGAGCAGTACTTC. This codes for CAWSRDRVYEQYF. Using reference TRBV30 and TRBJ2-7 for the parts outside the CDR3, the full variable domain is SQTIHQWPATLVQPVGSPLSLECTVEGTSNPNLYWYRQAAGRGLQLLFYSVGIGQISSEVPQNLSASRPQDRQFILSSKKLLLSDSGFYLCAWSRDRVYEQYFGPGTRLTVT.

CDR3 bases: TGTGCCAGCAGCCCCTGGGACGGGAGCTCCTACAATGAGCAGTTCTTC. Amino acid sequence: CASSPWDGSSYNEQFF. The V and J genes are TRBV11-2 and TRBJ2-1; maybe TRBD2 (6 bases). Germline V CDR1 and CDR2: SGHAT, FQNNGV. The CDR3 covers 16 residues. V shed 5 bases and J shed 0 bases, with 14 bases lying between them.

The chain has TRBV2 and TRBJ2-1; D is unresolved. V was clipped by 5 bases and J by 12 bases, with 14 bases between them. This CDR3 spans 12 amino acids. Germline CDR1 is SNHLY and CDR2 is FYNNEI. The CDR3 sequence is CASSSSSRGQFF. CDR3 bases: TGTGCCAGCAGTTCCTCCTCGCGTGGGCAGTTCTTC.

The chain combines TRBV4-2 with TRBJ1-5; 8 positions match TRBD1. The CDR3 has 16 amino acids. The germline CDR1 and CDR2 sequences are LGHNA and YNFKEQ. After removal of 4 bases from V and 2 bases from J, the junction contained 7 bases not matched to a gene. Here the CDR3 reads CASSPLGQGGNQPQHF. CDR3 coding DNA: TGTGCCAGCAGCCCGTTAGGACAGGGAGGCAATCAGCCCCAGCATTTT.

This chain connects TRBV9 to TRBJ2-7, with D possibly matching TRBD2 (6 bases). Trimming left V 3 bases short and J 3 bases short, with 13 bases between. The CDR3 has 14 residues. Germline V gene sequence: CDR1 SGDLS, CDR2 YYNGEE. The CDR3 sequence is CASSEGLGVYEQYF. CDR3 sequence (DNA): TGTGCCAGCAGCGAGGGACTGGGGGTCTACGAGCAGTACTTC.

V is TRBV29-1 and J is TRBJ1-1; D unresolved. The germline V gene has CDR1 SQVTM and CDR2 ANQGSEA. The V end was cut by 7 bases, the J end by 5 bases, with 14 bases between. This CDR3 is 12 amino acids long. The CDR3 here is CSARSRSTEAFF. As DNA, the CDR3 is TGCAGCGCACGTTCGCGGAGTACTGAAGCTTTCTTT. The whole variable domain, filled in from reference TRBV29-1 and TRBJ1-1, reads SAVISQKPSRDICQRGTSLTIQCQVDSQVTMMFWYRQQPGQSLTLIATANQGSEATYESGFVIDKFPISRPNLTFSTLTVSNMSPEDSSIYLCSARSRSTEAFFGQGTRLTVV.

The gene calls are TRBV6-5 and TRBJ1-4; 7 bases map to TRBD1. Looked up from germline, CDR1 is MNHEY and CDR2 is SVGAGI. J was trimmed by 5 bases and V by 6 bases; bases with no gene match: 6. The CDR3 runs to 14 residues. The CDR3 DNA reads TGTGCCAGCAGAAGCGACAGGGCAAATGAAAAACTGTTTTTT. This gives the protein CASRSDRANEKLFF.

The gene calls are TRBV27 and TRBJ2-3; TRBD2 matches at 12 bases. Unmatched junction bases numbered 8, after V lost 5 bases and J lost 5 bases. The CDR3 covers 16 residues. Germline-derived CDR1 and CDR2 are MNHEY and SMNVEV (reference sequence). CDR3 in DNA: TGTGCCAGCAGTCGCCGACTAGCGGGAGTGGGAGATACGCAGTATTTT. Residues: CASSRRLAGVGDTQYF.

In this sample, this clone turned up a few times. V is TRBV5-6 and J is TRBJ1-5; TRBD1 aligns across 7 bases. The CDR3 runs to 15 residues. J was trimmed by 7 bases and V by 0 bases; bases with no gene match: 7. Germline CDR1 SGHDT, CDR2 YYEEEE. For the CDR3, the DNA is TGTGCCAGCAGCTTGGGCGACAGGGTTTACCAGCCCCAGCATTTT. This translates into CASSLGDRVYQPQHF.